One and the same sample provided the 3 T cell receptor beta chains below, sequenced in a study of graft-versus-host responses after intestinal transplantation. Their specific antigens are unknown. The data were produced by immunoSEQ multiplex PCR, yet TCRdb's version contains in-frame clones alone and is incomplete. Of fewer than 95,000 clones listed, around 93% are singletons. This specimen consisted of unstimulated CD8+ T cells sorted from spleen or lymph node cells, obtained before transplant. All receptors come from a human donor who was the organ donor for an intestinal transplant.

The J gene is TRBJ1-1, the V gene TRBV4-1; D may be TRBD1 (6 bases). V lost 1 base and J 0 bases, leaving 9 bases between the germline ends. Germline V gene data show CDR1 as MGHRA and CDR2 as YSYEKL. The CDR3 is made up of 15 amino acids. CDR3 sequence: CASSQATGMNTEAFF. DNA of the CDR3: TGCGCCAGCAGCCAAGCAACAGGGATGAACACTGAAGCTTTCTTT.

The V and J genes are TRBV6-1 and TRBJ2-7, with D tentatively TRBD2 (6 bases). CDR1 and CDR2 (germline): MNHNS, SASEGT. The V and J ends lost 5 bases and 6 bases respectively, with 11 bases between them. This CDR3 contains 12 residues. CDR3 DNA: TGTGCCAGCAGTAGGGACTGGGTCGAGCAGTACTTC. Its translation is CASSRDWVEQYF.

This clone was seen a single time. The chain has TRBV28 and TRBJ2-2, with D tentatively TRBD1 (5 bases). Germline V gene sequence: CDR1 MDHEN, CDR2 SYDVKM. The CDR3 contains 15 residues. V lost 4 bases and J 0 bases, leaving 9 bases between the germline ends. The CDR3 spells CASSSGHSNTGELFF. The CDR3, as DNA: TGTGCCAGCAGTTCTGGACATTCGAACACCGGGGAGCTGTTTTTT.